This T cell receptor beta chain was captured in a study of regulatory and conventional T cells in RAG deficiency listed by TCRdb under 2017. In terms of the full investigation: High-throughput TCR beta sequencing was used to compare the diversity and composition of the Treg, conventional CD4+ and CD8+ T cell repertoires of RAG-deficient patients with those of healthy controls. What the work shows at the level of the full study, not this receptor alone: Compared with controls, Omenn syndrome and CID/AS patients had 80 to 100-fold fewer unique TCR beta sequences in Treg cells, whereas the reduction in the other subsets was around 10-fold. Shorter CDR3 lengths were found in all patient T-cell subsets, and >75% Treg-Tconv repertoire overlap at nucleotide and amino acid level was observed in Omenn syndrome patients. For some subjects, some analyses of T-cell subsets were not performed. RAG-deficient patients showed markedly lower Shannon entropy and higher Simpson indices than control T-cell subpopulations. Rather than being bona fide Treg cells, the sorted CD25-high CD127-low cells in Omenn syndrome patients may represent peripherally activated cells.

Libraries were built with the immunoSEQ multiplex PCR assay. Rearranged TCR beta chain products were amplified from the genomic DNA of sorted T-cell subsets and were then sequenced. On the authors' methods: Shannon entropy and Simpson indices were used to quantify the repertoire diversity of productive TCR beta rearrangements. Clonal expansion was assessed by the summed frequency of the 100 most abundant productive TCR beta clonotypes among total reads. The TRB repertoires were scored with a self-reactivity index that is based on amino acid usage at CDR3beta positions 6 and 7. Two-way ANOVA was used for repertoire analyses, while Student t or Mann-Whitney tests were used for flow cytometric analyses. The immuneACCESS repertoire file appears here via TCRdb, limited to in-frame rearrangements. These files lack a portion of the clones; in checked studies, under half of the deficit traces to unresolved V genes, and the cause of the others is not known. Clone size and V and J calls were adopted from that table, with D and trimming inferred from the DNA. This sample gives roughly 35,000 clones in total; around nine tenths of them show up just once. The ten largest account for about 13% of the sample.

For repertoire analyses, the comparison group consisted of about 8 healthy control donors. CD8+ T cells lacking CD4 were purified from blood before genomic DNA extraction. Including cysteine and phenylalanine, the CDR3 has 18 amino acids. Of all the DNA, just the CDR3 is kept, 54 bases in frame from base 1. Unmatched junction bases come to 15, with V trimmed by 0 bases and J by 5 bases. From the germline V gene (reference sequence), CDR1 is MNHEY and CDR2 is SMNVEV. A note on this clone: Its antigen specificity is not known. No much larger clone is present one base from it, and per-base qualities are unavailable.

This sample was shared with a second study, whose subject was regulatory T cells. The second study's authors report: The multiplex PCR used 52 forward TRBV primers and 13 reverse TRBJ primers, with assay-based and computational corrections for amplification bias. Patient repertoires showed restricted unique TRB V-J pairs and skewed V and J gene usage, most marked in regulatory T cells. The study compared T-cell receptor beta repertoires of sorted regulatory, conventional CD4+ and CD8+ T cells in CD3G-deficient patients with those in healthy controls. Ficoll density separation was used to isolate peripheral blood mononuclear cells. CD3+ CD8+ CD4- T cells were isolated using a FACSAria cell sorter. Within the immunoSEQ assay, multiplex PCR amplified rearranged TRB loci from genomic DNA. Sequencing of the TRB amplicons was done on an Illumina HiSeq platform. Custom algorithms error-filtered the raw sequences and aligned them to reference gene sequences, after which the immunoSEQ online tools were used for analysis. The frequencies of productive and nonproductive TRB rearrangements were evaluated among unique sequences as well as among total sequences. Groups were compared by t tests, Mann-Whitney tests or two-way ANOVA performed in Prism software.

In this chain, TRBV27 is recombined with TRBJ1-2; TRBD1 aligns with 7 central bases. The sample consisted of CD8+ T cells sorted from blood. The origin of this receptor is a human donor in good health. The DNA reads TGTGCCAGCAGTTTATCGCCGGCAAGACAGGGCCACTCATATGGCTACACCTTC. Translated, this gives CASSLSPARQGHSYGYTF.